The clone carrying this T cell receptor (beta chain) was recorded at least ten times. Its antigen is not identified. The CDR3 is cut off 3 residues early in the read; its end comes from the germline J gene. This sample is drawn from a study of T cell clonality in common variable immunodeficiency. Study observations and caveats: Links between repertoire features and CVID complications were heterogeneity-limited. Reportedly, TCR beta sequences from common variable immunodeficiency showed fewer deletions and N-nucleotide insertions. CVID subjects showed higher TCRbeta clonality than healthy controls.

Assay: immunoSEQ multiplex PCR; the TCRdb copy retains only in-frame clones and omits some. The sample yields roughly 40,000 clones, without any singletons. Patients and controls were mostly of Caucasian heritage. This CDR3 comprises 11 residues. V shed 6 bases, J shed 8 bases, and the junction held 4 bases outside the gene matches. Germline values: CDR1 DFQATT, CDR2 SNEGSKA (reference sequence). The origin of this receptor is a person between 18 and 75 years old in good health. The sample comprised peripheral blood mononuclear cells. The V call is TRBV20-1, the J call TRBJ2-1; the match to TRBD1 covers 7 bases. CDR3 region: CSAQGLDEQFF. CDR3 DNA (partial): TGCAGTGCACAGGGGCTAGATGAG.